This T cell receptor (beta chain) was recovered during a study of T cells in Graves' hyperthyroidism and ophthalmopathy. What was amplified from RNA transcripts were TCR beta CDR3 regions. Researchers ran a first-round RT-PCR on the TCR CDR3 using the HTBI primer set. In TCRdb, the multiplex PCR reads were re-called with MiXCR into one record per CDR3 protein. Among tens of thousands of distinct CDR3 sequences listed, around 48% were seen once. V was clipped by 0 bases and J by 11 bases; unmatched bases: 14. This CDR3 has 17 amino acids. Germline V gene sequence: CDR1 LGHNA, CDR2 YNFKEQ. This clonotype was seen just once.

The chain is built from TRBV4-2 and TRBJ2-3, with 10 bases aligning to TRBD2. The origin of this receptor is a woman aged 45-65 years with Graves' hyperthyroidism that later progressed to Graves' ophthalmopathy. Specimen: blood. For the CDR3, the DNA is TGTGCCAGCAGCCAAGAAGGCGGGACTAGCGCCCACAATGAGCAGTATTTT. As protein: CASSQEGGTSAHNEQYF.